The next 4 T cell receptor beta chains were all read from a single sample in a study of shared clonotypes between healthy human individuals. The table came from immunoSEQ multiplex PCR; TCRdb's copy has only in-frame clones and leaves some out. The profile covers about 2.3 million clones, with approximately 90% appearing a single time and 0.3% to 0.4% taken by the ten largest. Sequencing was carried out using naive CD4+ T cells from PBMCs. Noted subset: CD45RA+ positively selected. The receptors come from a man between 18 and 35 years old in good health. Some clones in this sample may be carry-over from other donors' samples.

The chain employs TRBV7-2 and TRBJ1-1; maybe TRBD1 (6 bases). The CDR3 runs 14 residues. Germline assignment: CDR1 SGHTA and CDR2 FQGNSA. Between the trimmed V and J ends, which lost 3 bases and 5 bases, there was a span of 13 bases. This chain's CDR3 is CASSFRGRETEAFF. In DNA, the CDR3 is TGTGCCAGCAGCTTCCGGGGGCGGGAAACTGAAGCTTTCTTT. The full variable domain, its missing parts supplied by reference TRBV7-2 and TRBJ1-1, is GAGVSQSPSNKVTEKGKDVELRCDPISGHTALYWYRQSLGQGLEFLIYFQGNSAPDKSGLPSDRFSAERTGGSVSTLTIQRTQQEDSAVYLCASSFRGRETEAFFGQGTRLTVV.

This rearrangement joins TRBV18 to TRBJ2-1; TRBD2 is a possible D gene (5 bases). The germline CDR1 and CDR2 sequences are KGHSH and LQKENI. V lost 5 bases and J lost 1, with 12 bases in between. The CDR3 runs 15 residues. The CDR3 sequence: CASSSGLISYNEQFF. CDR3 bases: TGTGCCAGCTCATCAGGACTGATATCCTACAATGAGCAGTTCTTC. Supplemented by reference TRBV18 and TRBJ2-1, the full variable domain reads NAGVMQNPRHLVRRRGQEARLRCSPMKGHSHVYWYRQLPEEGLKFMVYLQKENIIDESGMPKERFSAEFPKEGPSILRIQQVVRGDSAAYFCASSSGLISYNEQFFGPGTRLTVL.

This clone has just one count. The chain employs TRBV11-2 and TRBJ2-3, with 12 bases aligning to TRBD2. CDR1 and CDR2 from the germline V gene are SGHAT and FQNNGV. The CDR3 is made up of 16 amino acids. V was pared by 4 bases and J by 0 bases, with 2 bases of the junction left unmatched. CDR3 sequence (DNA): TGTGCCAGCAGCTCCGGGACTAGCGGGAGCACAGATACGCAGTATTTT. Translating it yields CASSSGTSGSTDTQYF.

The CDR3 nucleotides are TGTGCCAGCAGTTTGCCTCCGGGACAGGGTTCCTACGAGCAGTACTTC. Translation: CASSLPPGQGSYEQYF. The chain employs TRBV28 and TRBJ2-7; 9 bases line up with TRBD1. The CDR3 covers 16 residues. J lost 1 base, V lost 3 bases, and 7 bases had no gene match. The germline CDR1 and CDR2 sequences are MDHEN and SYDVKM. The full variable domain, with the rest looked up from reference TRBV28 and TRBJ2-7, is DVKVTQSSRYLVKRTGEKVFLECVQDMDHENMFWYRQDPGLGLRLIYFSYDVKMKEKGDIPEGYSVSREKKERFSLILESASTNQTSMYLCASSLPPGQGSYEQYFGPGTRLTVT.